This TCR beta chain was found in a study of shared clonotypes between healthy human individuals. Overall study results and limits: Specimens sampled were limited to blood, with tissue repertoires likely differing.

In the authors' workflow: Junction-only immunoSEQ data arrived without quality scores, meaning filtering differed. Sequencing used immunoSEQ multiplex PCR; TCRdb keeps in-frame clones, though not all of them. V and J calls plus clone size are reproduced from that table; the DNA served to infer D and trimming. The sample includes around 500,000 clones, over 70% of them seen just once. About this clone itself: Antigen specificity is unknown.

Sample: PBMCs. The clonotype comes from a middle-aged woman in good health. Some clones in this sample may be carry-over from other donors' samples.

CDR3 region: CASSSPQSGTSGGYEQYF. CDR3 nucleotides: TGTGCCAGCAGTTCCCCCCAATCCGGGACTAGCGGGGGGTACGAGCAGTACTTC. The V gene is TRBV28, the J gene TRBJ2-7; TRBD2 matches 15 bases. Germline trimming cut 4 bases from V and 4 bases from J; bases unmatched to any gene: 11. This CDR3 has 18 amino acids. Germline values: CDR1 MDHEN, CDR2 SYDVKM.